This TCR beta chain was captured in a study of blood T cell repertoires in COVID-19. Study-level background: The United States, Italy and Spain were the sources of the acute and convalescent COVID-19 samples. PBMCs, B-cell-depleted T cells, or T cells were the source of the cDNA or gDNA that made up the material.

Deletions cut 0 bases from V and 5 bases from J, with 13 bases between. There are 15 residues in the CDR3. The V gene's germline CDR1 is LGHDT and CDR2 YNNKEL (reference sequence). Authors' data handling: Reference gene primer amplification yielded estimated nucleated cell counts. Some clones are missing from TCRdb's copy, which holds only in-frame ones; the method was immunoSEQ multiplex PCR. D and trimming come from the DNA, and the V and J calls and clone size come from that table. The data contain about 230,000 clones, around 80% of them singletons. The sequenced material came from peripheral blood. The TCR was taken from a man aged 35-49 years with acute or convalescent COVID-19. The chain carries TRBV3-1 (or the pseudogene TRBV3-2) and TRBJ2-5; tentative D call: TRBD2 (6 bases). The CDR3: CASSQDNGGWETQYF. In DNA, the CDR3 is TGTGCCAGCAGCCAAGATAACGGGGGATGGGAGACCCAGTACTTC.